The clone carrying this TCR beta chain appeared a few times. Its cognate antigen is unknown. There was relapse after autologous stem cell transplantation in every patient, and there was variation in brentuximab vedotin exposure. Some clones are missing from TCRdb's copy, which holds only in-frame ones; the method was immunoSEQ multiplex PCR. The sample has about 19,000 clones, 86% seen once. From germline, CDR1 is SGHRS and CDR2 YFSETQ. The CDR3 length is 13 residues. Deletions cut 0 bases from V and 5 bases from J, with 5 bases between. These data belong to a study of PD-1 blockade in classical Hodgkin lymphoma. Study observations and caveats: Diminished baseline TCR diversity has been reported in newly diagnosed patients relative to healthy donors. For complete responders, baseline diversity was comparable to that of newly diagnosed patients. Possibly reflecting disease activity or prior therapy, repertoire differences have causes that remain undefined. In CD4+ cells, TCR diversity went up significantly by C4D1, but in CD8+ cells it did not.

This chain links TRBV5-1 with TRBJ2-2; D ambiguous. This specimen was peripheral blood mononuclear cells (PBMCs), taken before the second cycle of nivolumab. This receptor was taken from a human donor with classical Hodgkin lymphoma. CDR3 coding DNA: TGCGCCAGCAGCTTGGGTCATACCGGGGAGCTGTTTTTT. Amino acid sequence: CASSLGHTGELFF.